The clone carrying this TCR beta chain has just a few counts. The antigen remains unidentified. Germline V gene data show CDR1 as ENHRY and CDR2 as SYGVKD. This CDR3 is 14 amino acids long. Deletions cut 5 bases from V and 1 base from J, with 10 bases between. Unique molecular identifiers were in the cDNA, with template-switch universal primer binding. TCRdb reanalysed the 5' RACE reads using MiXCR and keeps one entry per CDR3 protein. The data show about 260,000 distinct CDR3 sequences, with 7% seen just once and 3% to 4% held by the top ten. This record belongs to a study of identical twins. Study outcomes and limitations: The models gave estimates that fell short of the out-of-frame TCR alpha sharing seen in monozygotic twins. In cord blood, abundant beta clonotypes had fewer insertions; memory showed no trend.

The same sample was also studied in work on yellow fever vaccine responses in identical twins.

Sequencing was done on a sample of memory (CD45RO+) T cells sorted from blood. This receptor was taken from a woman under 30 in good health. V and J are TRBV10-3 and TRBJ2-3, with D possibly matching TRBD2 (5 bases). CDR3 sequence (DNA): TGTGCCATCAGTACTAGTGGGGGCACAGATACGCAGTATTTT. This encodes CAISTSGGTDTQYF.